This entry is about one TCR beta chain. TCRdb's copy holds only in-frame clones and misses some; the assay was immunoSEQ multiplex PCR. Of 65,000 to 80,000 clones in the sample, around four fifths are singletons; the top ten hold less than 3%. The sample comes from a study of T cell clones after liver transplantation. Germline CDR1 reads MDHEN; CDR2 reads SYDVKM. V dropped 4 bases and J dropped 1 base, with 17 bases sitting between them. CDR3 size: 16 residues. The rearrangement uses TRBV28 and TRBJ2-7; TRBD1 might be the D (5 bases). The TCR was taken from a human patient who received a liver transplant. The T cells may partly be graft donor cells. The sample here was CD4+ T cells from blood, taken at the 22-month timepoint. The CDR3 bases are TGTGCCAGCAGTTCAACCCGGACATTAAAGTCCTACGAGCAGTACTTC. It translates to CASSSTRTLKSYEQYF.